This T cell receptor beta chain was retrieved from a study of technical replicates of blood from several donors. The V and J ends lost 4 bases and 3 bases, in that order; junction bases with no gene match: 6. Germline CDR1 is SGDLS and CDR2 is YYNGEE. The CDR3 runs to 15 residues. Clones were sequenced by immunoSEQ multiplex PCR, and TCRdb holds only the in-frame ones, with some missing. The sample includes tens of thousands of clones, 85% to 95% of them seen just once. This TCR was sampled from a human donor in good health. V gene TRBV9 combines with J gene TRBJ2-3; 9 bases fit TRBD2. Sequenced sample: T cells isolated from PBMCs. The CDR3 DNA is TGTGCCAGCAGCCCCCGACTAGCGGAAACAGATACGCAGTATTTT. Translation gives CASSPRLAETDTQYF.